These T cell receptor beta chains were read from a single sample in a study of OX40 agonist ivuxolimab in advanced cancers. Only in-frame clones appear in the TCRdb table, and some are missing; sequencing was by immunoSEQ multiplex PCR. The table has about 48,000 clones, 80% to 90% seen once; the top ten hold more than 5.5%. This sample comprised CD4+ or CD8+ T cells sorted from blood, obtained in a trial of the OX40 agonist ivuxolimab. These receptors were collected from an adult with an advanced solid tumor such as melanoma, head and neck, liver or kidney cancer. CDR3s include the opening cysteine and the closing phenylalanine or tryptophan. D genes are given only for firm matches. The size of a clone is reported for some rows only, either as once, few or many, or as a class for expanded clones.

j_gene	d_gene	abundance	v_gene	CDR3aa	CDR3nt
TRBJ2-3	NA	NA	TRBV7-9	CASSLDQDTQYF	TGTGCCAGCAGCTTAGATCAGGATACGCAGTATTTT
TRBJ2-7	TRBD1	once	TRBV7-8	CASSFTGVVYEQYF	TGTGCCAGCAGCTTCACAGGGGTGGTTTACGAGCAGTACTTC
TRBJ2-1	NA	NA	TRBV2	CASRGIYNEQFF	TGTGCCAGCAGGGGGATCTACAATGAGCAGTTCTTC
TRBJ1-5	TRBD1	once	TRBV2	CASSETGFVSNQPQHF	TGTGCCAGCAGTGAGACAGGGTTTGTTAGCAATCAGCCCCAGCATTTT
TRBJ2-1	NA	NA	TRBV15	CATSRYSVPADEQFF	TGTGCCACCAGCAGATATAGCGTCCCGGCGGATGAGCAGTTCTTC
TRBJ1-1	TRBD1	NA	TRBV18	CASSPRQGPGTEAFF	TGTGCCAGCTCACCCAGACAGGGGCCAGGCACTGAAGCTTTCTTT
TRBJ2-6	NA	NA	TRBV10-1	CASSEGRGGEPPLLRRPGANVLTF	TGCGCCAGCAGTGAAGGAAGGGGTGGGGAACCTCCACTCCTACGTAGGCCTGGGGCCAACGTCCTGACTTTC
TRBJ2-7	NA	medium-sized	TRBV30	CAWAGSDGYEQYF	TGTGCCTGGGCGGGGAGCGACGGTTACGAGCAGTACTTC
TRBJ1-1	NA	NA	TRBV5-6	CASSLRQLNTEAFF	TGTGCCAGCAGCTTGCGGCAGTTGAACACTGAAGCTTTCTTT
TRBJ2-1	TRBD2	NA	TRBV4-2	CASSQEGSGLAYNEQFF	TGTGCCAGCAGCCAAGAGGGATCGGGACTAGCCTACAATGAGCAGTTCTTC
TRBJ2-5	NA	NA	TRBV5-1	CASSIGQETQYF	TGCGCCAGCAGCATCGGCCAAGAGACCCAGTACTTC
TRBJ1-1	TRBD1	NA	TRBV5-4	CASSSAGGWNTEAFF	TGTGCCAGCAGCTCGGCAGGGGGCTGGAACACTGAAGCTTTCTTT
TRBJ2-1	TRBD1	NA	TRBV11-2	CASSPDRGDNEQFF	TGTGCCAGCAGCCCCGACAGGGGGGACAATGAGCAGTTCTTC
TRBJ1-1	TRBD1	NA	TRBV12-5	CASGPRTGGNMNGDTEAFF	TGTGCTAGTGGTCCTCGGACAGGGGGGAACATGAACGGGGACACTGAAGCTTTCTTT
TRBJ1-2	NA	NA	TRBV28	CASSSNQGNGYTF	TGTGCCAGCAGTTCCAACCAGGGGAATGGCTACACCTTC
TRBJ2-7	NA	NA	TRBV15	CATSAINNEQYF	TGTGCCACCAGCGCTATCAATAACGAGCAGTACTTC
TRBJ1-1	NA	few	TRBV7-9	CASSPDLNTEAFF	TGTGCCAGCAGCCCGGACTTGAACACTGAAGCTTTCTTT
TRBJ2-1	NA	NA	TRBV9	CASSVVSGNNEQFF	TGTGCCAGCAGCGTAGTATCGGGGAACAATGAGCAGTTCTTC
TRBJ2-1	TRBD2	few	TRBV30	CAWGRELAGGWNEQFF	TGTGCCTGGGGGCGGGAACTAGCGGGAGGGTGGAATGAGCAGTTCTTC
TRBJ2-4	TRBD2	NA	TRBV28	CASRPRGGIQYF	TGTGCCAGCAGACCCCGGGGGGGCATTCAGTACTTC
TRBJ2-7	TRBD2	NA	TRBV27	CASSLAGGISYEQYF	TGTGCCAGCAGTTTAGCGGGAGGTATATCCTACGAGCAGTACTTC
TRBJ2-7	NA	NA	TRBV5-1	CASSVGGNGQINEQYF	TGCGCCAGCAGCGTCGGCGGCAATGGACAGATCAACGAGCAGTACTTC